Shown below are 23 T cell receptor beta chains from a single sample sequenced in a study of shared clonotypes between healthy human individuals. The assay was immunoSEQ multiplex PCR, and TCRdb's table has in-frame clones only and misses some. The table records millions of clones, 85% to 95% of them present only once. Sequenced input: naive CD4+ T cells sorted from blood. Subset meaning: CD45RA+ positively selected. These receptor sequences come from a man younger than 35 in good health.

The CDR3 coding sequence is TGTGCCAGCAGCGTAGAAAAAAGGGCTTACAATGAGCAGTTCTTC. It is translated as CASSVEKRAYNEQFF. The chain links TRBV9 to TRBJ2-1; D gene ambiguous. Trimming removed 0 bases at V and 4 bases at J, with 11 bases between. The CDR3 sequence is 15 residues long. Germline-derived CDR1 and CDR2 are SGDLS and YYNGEE.

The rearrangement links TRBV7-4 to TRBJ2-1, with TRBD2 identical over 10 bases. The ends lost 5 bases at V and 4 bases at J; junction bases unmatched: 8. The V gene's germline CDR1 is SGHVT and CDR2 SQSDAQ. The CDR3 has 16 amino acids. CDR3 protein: CASSIGLAVHYNEQFF. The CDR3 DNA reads TGTGCCAGCAGCATAGGACTAGCGGTACATTACAATGAGCAGTTCTTC.

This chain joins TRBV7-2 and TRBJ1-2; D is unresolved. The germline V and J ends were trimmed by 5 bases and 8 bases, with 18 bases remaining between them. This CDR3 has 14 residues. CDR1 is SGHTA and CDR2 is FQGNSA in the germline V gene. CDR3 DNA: TGTGCCAGCAGCCCCGGACGGATTCTCGGGGGCTACACCTTC. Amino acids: CASSPGRILGGYTF.

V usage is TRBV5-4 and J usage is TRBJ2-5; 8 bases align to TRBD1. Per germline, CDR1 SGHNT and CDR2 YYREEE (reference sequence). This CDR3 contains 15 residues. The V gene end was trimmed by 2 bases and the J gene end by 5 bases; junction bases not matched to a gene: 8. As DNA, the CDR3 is TGTGCCAGCAGCTTCGGCAGGGGGCAGGGGGAGACCCAGTACTTC. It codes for CASSFGRGQGETQYF.

CDR3 region: CASSPSRYYGYTF. The CDR3, as DNA: TGTGCCAGCAGTCCAAGCCGGTACTATGGCTACACCTTC. J is TRBJ1-2 and V is TRBV6-1; D gene unclear. V was cut by 5 bases and J by 3 bases, with 10 bases left in between. Looked up from germline, CDR1 is MNHNS and CDR2 is SASEGT. This CDR3 region has 13 residues.

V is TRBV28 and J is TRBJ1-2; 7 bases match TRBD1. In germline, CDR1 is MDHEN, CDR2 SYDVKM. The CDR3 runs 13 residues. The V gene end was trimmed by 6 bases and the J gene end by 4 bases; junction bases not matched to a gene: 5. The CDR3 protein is CASRTGQAYGYTF. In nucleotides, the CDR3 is TGTGCCAGCAGGACCGGACAGGCCTATGGCTACACCTTC.

CDR3 amino acids: CASSSSGVWANQPQHF. CDR3 DNA: TGTGCCAGTAGTTCCTCAGGGGTTTGGGCCAATCAGCCCCAGCATTTT. The chain carries TRBV19 and TRBJ1-5; D perhaps matches TRBD1 (6 bases). Trimming cost V 5 bases and J 3 bases, with 17 bases left between them. Germline V gene data show CDR1 as LNHDA and CDR2 as SQIVND (reference sequence). The CDR3 consists of 16 residues.

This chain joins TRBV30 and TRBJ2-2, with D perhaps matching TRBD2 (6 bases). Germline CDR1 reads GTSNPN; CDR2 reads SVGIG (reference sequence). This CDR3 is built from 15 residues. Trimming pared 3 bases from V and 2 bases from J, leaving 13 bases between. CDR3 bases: TGTGCCTGGAGCCGGGGGATTGGAAACACCGGGGAGCTGTTTTTT. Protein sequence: CAWSRGIGNTGELFF.

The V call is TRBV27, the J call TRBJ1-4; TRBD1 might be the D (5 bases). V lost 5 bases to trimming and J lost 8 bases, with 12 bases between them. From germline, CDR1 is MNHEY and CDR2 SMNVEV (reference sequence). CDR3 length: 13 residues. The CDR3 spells CASSGGTGEKLFF. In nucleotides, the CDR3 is TGTGCCAGCAGTGGGGGGACTGGAGAAAAACTGTTTTTT.

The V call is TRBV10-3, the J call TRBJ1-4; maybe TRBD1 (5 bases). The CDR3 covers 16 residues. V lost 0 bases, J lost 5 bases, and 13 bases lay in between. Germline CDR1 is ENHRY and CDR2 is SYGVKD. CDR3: CAISESMGLLNEKLFF. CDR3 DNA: TGTGCCATCAGTGAGTCGATGGGGCTACTGAATGAAAAACTGTTTTTT.

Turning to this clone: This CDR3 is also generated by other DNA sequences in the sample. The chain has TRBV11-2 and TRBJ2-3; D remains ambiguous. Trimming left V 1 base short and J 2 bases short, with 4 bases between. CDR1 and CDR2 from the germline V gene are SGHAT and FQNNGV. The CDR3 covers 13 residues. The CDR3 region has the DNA TGTGCCAGCAGCTTAGGATCCACAGATACGCAGTATTTT. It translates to CASSLGSTDTQYF.

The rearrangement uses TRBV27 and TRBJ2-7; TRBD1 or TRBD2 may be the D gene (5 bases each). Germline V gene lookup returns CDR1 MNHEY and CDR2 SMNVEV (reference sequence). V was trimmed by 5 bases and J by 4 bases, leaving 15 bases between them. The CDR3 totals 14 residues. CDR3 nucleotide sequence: TGTGCCAGCAGTAGGTCCGGGGCCCTTTACGAGCAGTACTTC. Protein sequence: CASSRSGALYEQYF.

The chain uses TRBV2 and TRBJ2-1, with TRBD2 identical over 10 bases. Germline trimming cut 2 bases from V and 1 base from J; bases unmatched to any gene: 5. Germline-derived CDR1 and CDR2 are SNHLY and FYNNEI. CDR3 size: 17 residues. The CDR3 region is CASSESPSGSSYNEQFF. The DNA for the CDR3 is TGTGCCAGCAGTGAATCTCCTAGCGGGAGTTCCTACAATGAGCAGTTCTTC.

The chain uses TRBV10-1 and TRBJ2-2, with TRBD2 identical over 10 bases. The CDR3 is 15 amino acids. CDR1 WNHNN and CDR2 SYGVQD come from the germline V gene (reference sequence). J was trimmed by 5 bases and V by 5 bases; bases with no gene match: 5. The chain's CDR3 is CASSSGAGGTGELFF. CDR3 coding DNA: TGCGCCAGCAGTTCGGGAGCGGGAGGGACCGGGGAGCTGTTTTTT.

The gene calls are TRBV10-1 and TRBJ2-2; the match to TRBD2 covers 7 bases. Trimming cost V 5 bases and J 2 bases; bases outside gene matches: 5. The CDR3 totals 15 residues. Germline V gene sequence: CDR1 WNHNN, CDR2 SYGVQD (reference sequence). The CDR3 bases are TGCGCCAGCAGTCCGGGACTACCTAACACCGGGGAGCTGTTTTTT. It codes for CASSPGLPNTGELFF.

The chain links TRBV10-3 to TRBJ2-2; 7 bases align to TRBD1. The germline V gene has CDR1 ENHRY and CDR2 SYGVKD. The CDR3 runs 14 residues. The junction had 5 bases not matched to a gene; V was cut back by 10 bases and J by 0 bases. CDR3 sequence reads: CATQGTANTGELFF. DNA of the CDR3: TGTGCCACTCAGGGGACAGCGAACACCGGGGAGCTGTTTTTT.

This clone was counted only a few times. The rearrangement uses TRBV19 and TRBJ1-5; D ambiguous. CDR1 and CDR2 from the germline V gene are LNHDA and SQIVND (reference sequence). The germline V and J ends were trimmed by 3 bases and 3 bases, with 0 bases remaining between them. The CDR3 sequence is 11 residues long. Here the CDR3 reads CASSINQPQHF. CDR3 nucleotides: TGTGCCAGTAGTATCAATCAGCCCCAGCATTTT.

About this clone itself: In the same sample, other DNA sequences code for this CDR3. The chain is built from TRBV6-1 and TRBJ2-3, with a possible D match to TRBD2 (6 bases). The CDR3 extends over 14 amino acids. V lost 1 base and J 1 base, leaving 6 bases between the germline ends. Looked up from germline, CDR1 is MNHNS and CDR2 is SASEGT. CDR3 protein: CASSEGGGTDTQYF. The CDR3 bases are TGTGCCAGCAGTGAAGGCGGGGGCACAGATACGCAGTATTTT.

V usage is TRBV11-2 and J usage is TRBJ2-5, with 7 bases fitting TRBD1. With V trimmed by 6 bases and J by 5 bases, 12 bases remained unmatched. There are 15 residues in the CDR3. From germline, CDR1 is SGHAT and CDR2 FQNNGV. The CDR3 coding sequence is TGTGCCAGCAGAGGAATATCAGACAGGGAGGAGACCCAGTACTTC. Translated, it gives CASRGISDREETQYF.

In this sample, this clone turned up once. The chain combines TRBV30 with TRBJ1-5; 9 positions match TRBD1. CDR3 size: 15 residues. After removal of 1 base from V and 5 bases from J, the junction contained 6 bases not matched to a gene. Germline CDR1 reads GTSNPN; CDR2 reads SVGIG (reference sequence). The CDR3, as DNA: TGTGCCTGGAGTGACAGGGGGCTTCCCTATCAGCCCCAGCATTTT. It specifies CAWSDRGLPYQPQHF.

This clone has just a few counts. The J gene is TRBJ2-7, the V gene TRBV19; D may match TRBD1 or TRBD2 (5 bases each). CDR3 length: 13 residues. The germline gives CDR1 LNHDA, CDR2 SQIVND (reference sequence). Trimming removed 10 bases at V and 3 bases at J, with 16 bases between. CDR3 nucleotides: TGTGCCACCGCGGCTAGGGGAGACTACGAGCAGTACTTC. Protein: CATAARGDYEQYF.

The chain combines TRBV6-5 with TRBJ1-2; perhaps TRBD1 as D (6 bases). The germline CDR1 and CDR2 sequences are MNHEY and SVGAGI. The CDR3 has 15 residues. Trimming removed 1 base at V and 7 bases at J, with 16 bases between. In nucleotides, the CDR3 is TGTGCCAGCAGTTACTTGGGGGGCGCGACTGCTGGCTACACCTTC. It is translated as CASSYLGGATAGYTF.

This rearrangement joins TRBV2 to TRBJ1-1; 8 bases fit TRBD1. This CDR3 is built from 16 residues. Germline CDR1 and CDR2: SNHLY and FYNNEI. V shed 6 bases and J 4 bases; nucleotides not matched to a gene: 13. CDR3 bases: TGTGCCAGCAGCCCCGTCAGGGGGCGCGAGGGCACTGAAGCTTTCTTT. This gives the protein CASSPVRGREGTEAFF.